A single sample gave rise to the 17 T cell receptor beta chains below, sequenced in a study of response to subunit inactivated influenza vaccine (dated by TCRdb to the late 2010s). Library preparation was by RT-PCR. Sequenced using an Illumina HiSeq 2500. Through fastp at Q25 and MiXCR, TCRdb rebuilt clones from the public reads, retaining in-frame beta chains. Each entry is one CDR3 protein sequence, shown with its most common DNA and genes. For this sample there are approximately 680,000 distinct CDR3 sequences; more than 15% appear just once. The ten largest clones take up under 14% of the sample. This sample comprised PBMCs from blood, obtained approximately 13 days after vaccination. The receptors shown here come from a man aged 50 to 59 who received an inactivated influenza vaccine. Donor details come from another sample of the same person, matched by shared clones.

This clonotype was detected once. This chain joins TRBV5-1 and TRBJ2-1; D uncertain. The V and J ends lost 0 bases and 4 bases respectively, with 20 bases between them. The length of the CDR3 is 18 residues. Looked up from germline, CDR1 is SGHRS and CDR2 is YFSETQ. The CDR3 reads CASSLAYTGAERYNEQFF. The CDR3, as DNA: TGCGCCAGCAGCTTGGCGTACACCGGAGCAGAAAGATACAATGAGCAGTTCTTC.

Comments on this clonotype: Since a much larger clone is just one base distant, this may be a read error. The chain uses TRBV7-9 and TRBJ2-3; weak D call: TRBD1 (5 bases). This CDR3 contains 12 residues. Germline CDR1 reads SEHNR; CDR2 reads FQNEAQ (reference sequence). This chain's CDR3 is CANSTQPGTQYF. CDR3 DNA: TGTGCCAACAGCACGCAACCAGGGACGCAGTATTTT.

The chain is built from TRBV21-1 and TRBJ2-1; the table's D call, TRBD1, was not checked against the DNA. TRBV21-1 is labeled a pseudogene. The CDR3 runs to 14 residues. CDR3 sequence: CASSKAVTDNEQFF. CDR3 sequence (DNA): TGTGCCAGCAGCAAAGCCGTGACAGACAATGAGCAGTTCTTC.

This clonotype was seen a handful of times. The chain couples TRBV29-1 to TRBJ2-3; TRBD1 agrees at 10 bases. The CDR3 runs 15 residues. After removal of 7 bases from V and 4 bases from J, the junction contained 11 bases not matched to a gene. CDR1 SQVTM and CDR2 ANQGSEA come from the germline V gene. The CDR3: CSAISGTGVADTQYF. The CDR3 bases are TGCAGCGCAATTTCCGGGACAGGGGTTGCAGATACGCAGTATTTT.

The V and J genes are TRBV5-1 and TRBJ2-1, with TRBD2 matching over 11 bases. The ends lost 6 bases at V and 2 bases at J; junction bases unmatched: 4. Germline CDR1 and CDR2: SGHRS and YFSETQ. The CDR3 contains 15 residues. CDR3 coding DNA: TGCGCCAGCAAAGTAGCGGGAGGGGCCTACAATGAGCAGTTCTTC. Protein product: CASKVAGGAYNEQFF.

The chain couples TRBV7-2 to TRBJ2-1; 11 bases are shared with TRBD1. V shed 1 base and J 7 bases; nucleotides not matched to a gene: 6. The CDR3 length is 16 residues. In germline, CDR1 is SGHTA, CDR2 FQGNSA. This chain's CDR3 is CASSLERDRGRNEQFF. CDR3 DNA sequence: TGTGCCAGCAGCTTAGAACGGGACAGGGGGAGGAATGAGCAGTTCTTC.

This clonotype occurred many times. The rearrangement links TRBV6-1 to TRBJ2-7; D may be TRBD1 or TRBD2 (5 bases each). Germline V gene data show CDR1 as MNHNS and CDR2 as SASEGT. Trimming took off 4 bases at V and 3 bases at J, with 10 bases between the two ends. This CDR3 spans 13 amino acids. The CDR3 sequence: CASSGRDLYEQYF. For the CDR3, the DNA is TGTGCCAGCAGTGGACGGGACCTCTACGAGCAGTACTTC.

CDR3 residues: CASQTDGWGDTEAFF. CDR3 nucleotide sequence: TGTGCCAGTCAGACGGACGGATGGGGAGACACTGAAGCTTTCTTT. The chain links TRBV19 to TRBJ1-1, with D unclear. Germline V gene data show CDR1 as LNHDA and CDR2 as SQIVND (reference sequence). This CDR3 region has 15 residues. Trimming removed 8 bases from V and 3 bases from J, with 19 bases in between.

The chain combines TRBV25-1 with TRBJ1-3; D is perhaps TRBD1 (5 bases). This CDR3 region has 14 residues. Trimming stripped 7 bases from V and 2 bases from J, with 12 bases between. CDR1 MGHDK and CDR2 SYGVNS come from the germline V gene. Written as DNA, the CDR3 is TGTGCCAGCACTTCCCCAGGGACTGGAAACACCATATATTTT. Protein sequence: CASTSPGTGNTIYF.

V is TRBV20-1 and J is TRBJ2-5; 11 positions agree with TRBD1. There are 14 residues in the CDR3. Germline assignment: CDR1 DFQATT and CDR2 SNEGSKA (reference sequence). Trimming removed 6 bases from V and 4 bases from J; junction bases left unmatched: 7. CDR3 region: CSAWDRGSGETQYF. In nucleotides, the CDR3 is TGCAGTGCCTGGGACAGGGGGTCCGGAGAGACCCAGTACTTC.

This clonotype was detected many times. J is TRBJ2-4 and V is TRBV2, with no clear D. The germline gives CDR1 SNHLY, CDR2 FYNNEI. V was pared by 4 bases and J by 7 bases, with 17 bases between. The CDR3 loop spans 15 amino acids. In nucleotides, the CDR3 is TGTGCCAGCAGTGCTAGAACTAACTCATGGAACATTCAGTACTTC. Translation: CASSARTNSWNIQYF.

The rearrangement uses TRBV2 and TRBJ1-2; 9 bases are a match to TRBD1. The CDR3 runs to 14 residues. J gave up 2 bases and V 7 bases, and 5 bases lay outside the gene matches. CDR1 SNHLY and CDR2 FYNNEI come from the germline V gene. The CDR3 spells CASKTGTGNYGYTF. The CDR3 coding sequence is TGTGCCAGCAAGACGGGGACAGGGAACTATGGCTACACCTTC.

The chain has TRBV7-9 and TRBJ2-1; D may be TRBD2 (6 bases). V was cut by 3 bases and J by 8 bases, with 11 bases left in between. Germline CDR1 is SEHNR and CDR2 is FQNEAQ (reference sequence). The CDR3 spans 13 residues. The CDR3 region is CASSLWDLDEQFF. The DNA of the CDR3 is TGTGCCAGCAGCTTGTGGGACTTGGATGAGCAGTTCTTC.

This clonotype was found a few times. This chain uses TRBV7-9 with TRBJ2-7; D remains unclear. There are 12 residues in the CDR3. V was clipped by 5 bases and J by 5 bases, with 10 bases between them. CDR1 is SEHNR, CDR2 FQNEAQ, per germline (reference sequence). Here the CDR3 reads CASSRVDHEQYF. The DNA for the CDR3 is TGTGCCAGCAGCCGAGTCGACCACGAGCAGTACTTC.

This clonotype appeared many times. CDR3 nucleotides: TGTGCCAGCACCAACCTAGCGGGGGGGCCCGGTGAGCAGTTCTTC. This translates into CASTNLAGGPGEQFF. V usage is TRBV6-1 and J usage is TRBJ2-1, with TRBD2 matching 12 bases. The CDR3 has 15 residues. Germline V CDR1 and CDR2: MNHNS, SASEGT. J lost 9 bases, V lost 7 bases, and 10 bases had no gene match.

This clonotype has a handful of counts. The genes are TRBV9 and TRBJ2-7; 7 bases map to TRBD1. The CDR3 contains 16 residues. Germline CDR1 and CDR2: SGDLS and YYNGEE. With V trimmed by 0 bases and J by 4 bases, 10 bases remained unmatched. The CDR3 sequence: CASSVGPGQGVYEQYF. Here the CDR3 DNA reads TGTGCCAGCAGCGTAGGCCCGGGGCAGGGGGTTTACGAGCAGTACTTC.

This rearrangement joins TRBV5-1 to TRBJ2-5; D uncertain. Germline V gives CDR1 SGHRS, CDR2 YFSETQ. This CDR3 contains 13 residues. V lost 7 bases, J lost 0 bases, and 10 bases lay in between. CDR3 bases: TGCGCCAGCGGCTCAGAGAACCAAGAGACCCAGTACTTC. It encodes CASGSENQETQYF.